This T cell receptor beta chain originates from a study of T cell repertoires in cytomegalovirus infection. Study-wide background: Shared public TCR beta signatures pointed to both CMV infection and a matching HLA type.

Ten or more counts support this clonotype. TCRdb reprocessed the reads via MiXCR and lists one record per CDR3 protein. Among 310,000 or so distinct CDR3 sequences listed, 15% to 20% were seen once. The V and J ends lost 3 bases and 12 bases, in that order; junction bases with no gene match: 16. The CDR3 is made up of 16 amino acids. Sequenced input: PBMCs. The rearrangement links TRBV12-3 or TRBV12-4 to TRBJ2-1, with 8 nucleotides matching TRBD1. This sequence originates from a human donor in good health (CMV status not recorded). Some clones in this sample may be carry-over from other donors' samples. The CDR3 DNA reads TGTGCCAGCAGTTTTGGGTCCGAGCATTTAGGGACAGGGCAGTTCTTC. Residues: CASSFGSEHLGTGQFF.